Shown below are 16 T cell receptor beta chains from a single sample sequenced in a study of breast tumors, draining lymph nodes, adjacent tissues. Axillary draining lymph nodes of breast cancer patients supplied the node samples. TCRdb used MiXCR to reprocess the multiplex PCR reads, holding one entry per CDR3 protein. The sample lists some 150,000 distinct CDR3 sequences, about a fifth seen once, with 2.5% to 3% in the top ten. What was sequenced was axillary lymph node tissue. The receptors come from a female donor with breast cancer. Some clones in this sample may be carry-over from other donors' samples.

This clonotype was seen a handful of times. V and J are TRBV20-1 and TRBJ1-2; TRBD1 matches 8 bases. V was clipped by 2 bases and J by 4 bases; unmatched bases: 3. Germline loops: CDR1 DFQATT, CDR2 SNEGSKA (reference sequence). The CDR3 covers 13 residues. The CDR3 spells CSARQGAGYGYTF. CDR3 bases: TGCAGTGCTAGACAGGGGGCGGGCTATGGCTACACCTTC.

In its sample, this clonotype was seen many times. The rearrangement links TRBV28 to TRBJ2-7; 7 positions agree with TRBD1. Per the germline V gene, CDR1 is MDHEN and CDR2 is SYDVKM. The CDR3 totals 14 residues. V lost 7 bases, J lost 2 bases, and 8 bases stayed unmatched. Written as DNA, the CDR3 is TGTGCCAGCACCGGGACAGTTCCTCCCTACGAGCAGTACTTC. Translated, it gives CASTGTVPPYEQYF. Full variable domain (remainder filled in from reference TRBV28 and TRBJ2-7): DVKVTQSSRYLVKRTGEKVFLECVQDMDHENMFWYRQDPGLGLRLIYFSYDVKMKEKGDIPEGYSVSREKKERFSLILESASTNQTSMYLCASTGTVPPYEQYFGPGTRLTVT.

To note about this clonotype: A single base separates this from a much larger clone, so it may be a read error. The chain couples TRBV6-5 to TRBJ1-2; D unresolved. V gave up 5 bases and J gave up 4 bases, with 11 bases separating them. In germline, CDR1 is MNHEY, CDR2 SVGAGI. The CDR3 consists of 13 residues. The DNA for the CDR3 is TGTGCCAGCAGTCCTAGACGGGGCTATGGCTACACCTTC. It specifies CASSPRRGYGYTF.

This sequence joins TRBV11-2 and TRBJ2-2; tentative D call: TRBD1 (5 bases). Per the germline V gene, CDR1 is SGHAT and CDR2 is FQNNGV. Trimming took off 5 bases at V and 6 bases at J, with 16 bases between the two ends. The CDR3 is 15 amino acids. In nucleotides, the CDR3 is TGTGCCAGCAGCCGTACAACAAGGGGTTCCGGGGAGCTGTTTTTT. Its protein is CASSRTTRGSGELFF.

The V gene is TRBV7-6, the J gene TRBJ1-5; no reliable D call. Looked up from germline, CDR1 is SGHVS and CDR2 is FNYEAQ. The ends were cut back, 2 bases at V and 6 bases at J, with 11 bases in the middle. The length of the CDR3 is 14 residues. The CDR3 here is CASSLRLDGQPQHF. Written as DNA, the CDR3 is TGTGCCAGCAGCTTACGCCTGGATGGTCAGCCCCAGCATTTT. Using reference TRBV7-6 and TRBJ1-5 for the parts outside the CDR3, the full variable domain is GAGVSQSPRYKVTKRGQDVALRCDPISGHVSLYWYRQALGQGPEFLTYFNYEAQQDKSGLPNDRFSAERPEGSISTLTIQRTEQRDSAMYRCASSLRLDGQPQHFGDGTRLSIL.

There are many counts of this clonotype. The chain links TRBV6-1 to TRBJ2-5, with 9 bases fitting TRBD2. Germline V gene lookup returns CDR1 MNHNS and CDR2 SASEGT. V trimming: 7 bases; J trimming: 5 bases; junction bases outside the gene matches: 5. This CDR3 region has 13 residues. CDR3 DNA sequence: TGTGCCAGCATGGGACTAGCAGGGGAGACCCAGTACTTC. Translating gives CASMGLAGETQYF.

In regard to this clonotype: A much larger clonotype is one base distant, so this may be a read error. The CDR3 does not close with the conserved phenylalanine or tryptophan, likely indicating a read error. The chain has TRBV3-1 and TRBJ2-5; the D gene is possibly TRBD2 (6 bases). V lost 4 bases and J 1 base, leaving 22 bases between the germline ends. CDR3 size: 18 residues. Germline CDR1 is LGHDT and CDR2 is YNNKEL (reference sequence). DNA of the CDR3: TGTGCCAGCAGCCCTTCTCTAGGAGGGAGCCAACCCCAAGAGACCCAGTACTCC. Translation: CASSPSLGGSQPQETQYS.

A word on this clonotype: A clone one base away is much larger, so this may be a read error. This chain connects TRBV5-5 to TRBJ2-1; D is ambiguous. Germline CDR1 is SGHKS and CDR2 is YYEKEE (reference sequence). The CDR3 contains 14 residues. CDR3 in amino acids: CVSSFRDLYNEQFF. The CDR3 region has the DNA TGTGTCAGCAGCTTCCGAGACCTTTACAATGAGCAGTTCTTC.

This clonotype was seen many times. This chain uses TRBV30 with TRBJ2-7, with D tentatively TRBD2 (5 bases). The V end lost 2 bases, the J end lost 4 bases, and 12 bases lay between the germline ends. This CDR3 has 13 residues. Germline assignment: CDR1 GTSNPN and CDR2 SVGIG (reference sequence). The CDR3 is CAWSRGREYEQYF. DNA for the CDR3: TGTGCCTGGAGTAGAGGGAGAGAGTACGAGCAGTACTTC.

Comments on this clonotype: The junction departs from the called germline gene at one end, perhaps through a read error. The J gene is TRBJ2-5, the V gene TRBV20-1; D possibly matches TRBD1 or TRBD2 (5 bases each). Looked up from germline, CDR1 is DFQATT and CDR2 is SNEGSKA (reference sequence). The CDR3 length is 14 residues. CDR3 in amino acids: CSALGTHGAETQYF. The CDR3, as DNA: TGCAGTGCTCTAGGGACCCACGGCGCCGAGACCCAATACTTC.

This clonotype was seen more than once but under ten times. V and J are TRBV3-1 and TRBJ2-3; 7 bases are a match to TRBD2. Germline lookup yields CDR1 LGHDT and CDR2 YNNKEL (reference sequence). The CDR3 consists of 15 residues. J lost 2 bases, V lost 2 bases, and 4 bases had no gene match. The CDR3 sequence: CASSQRSGNTDTQYF. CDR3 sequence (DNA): TGTGCCAGCAGCCAACGCAGCGGGAACACAGATACGCAGTATTTT.

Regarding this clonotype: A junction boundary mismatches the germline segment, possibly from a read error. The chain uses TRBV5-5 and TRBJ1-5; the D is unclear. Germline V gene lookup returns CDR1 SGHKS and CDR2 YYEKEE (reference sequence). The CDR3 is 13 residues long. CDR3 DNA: TGTGTCAGCAGCTTGGGTGGGGATCAACCCCAGCATTTT. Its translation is CVSSLGGDQPQHF.

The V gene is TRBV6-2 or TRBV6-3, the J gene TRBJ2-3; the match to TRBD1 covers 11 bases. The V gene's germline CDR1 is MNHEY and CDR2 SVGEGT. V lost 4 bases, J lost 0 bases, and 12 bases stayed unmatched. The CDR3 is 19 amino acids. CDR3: CASSLPGQGGLRSTDTQYF. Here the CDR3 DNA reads TGTGCCAGCAGTTTGCCGGGACAGGGGGGCCTTAGGAGCACAGATACGCAGTATTTT.

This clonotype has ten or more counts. The CDR3 region is CASSPGTRYNEQFF. Written as DNA, the CDR3 is TGTGCCAGCAGCCCGGGGACTCGTTACAATGAGCAGTTCTTC. The chain has TRBV7-3 and TRBJ2-1; D is possibly TRBD2 (6 bases). CDR1 SGHTA and CDR2 FQGTGA come from the germline V gene. V was shortened by 5 bases and J by 4 bases, with 12 bases between the two germline ends. The CDR3 has 14 residues.

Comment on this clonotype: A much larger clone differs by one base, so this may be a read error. CDR3 bases: TGTGCCAGCAGCCAAGCTGGACAGGGGAGTGAGCGGTTCTTC. Translated: CASSQAGQGSERFF. This chain links TRBV14 with TRBJ2-1; TRBD1 agrees at 9 bases. Germline V gives CDR1 SGHDN, CDR2 FVKESK. The CDR3 has 14 residues.

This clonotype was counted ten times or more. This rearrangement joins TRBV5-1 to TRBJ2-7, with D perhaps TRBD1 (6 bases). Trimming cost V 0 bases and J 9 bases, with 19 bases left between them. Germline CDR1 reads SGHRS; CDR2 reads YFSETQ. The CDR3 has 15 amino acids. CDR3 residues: CASSLDAGVTSWQYF. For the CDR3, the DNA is TGCGCCAGCAGCTTGGATGCAGGGGTTACCTCTTGGCAGTACTTC.